The present T cell receptor beta chain was sequenced within a study of cytomegalovirus exposure and HLA in healthy donors (dated by TCRdb to about 2017). Describing the broader study: An earlier analysis of approximately 640 of the donors reported 250 to 300 Gb of sequence data and some 100 million unique TCR beta sequences from 150 million to 200 million T cells. On average, roughly 240,000 unique TCR beta nucleotide sequences were sequenced per donor among some 430 genotyped donors of the cohort, with roughly 20% of those sequences being non-productive. Donor age, sex, ethnicity and CMV serostatus were collected together with the repertoire data. Typing coverage differed by locus: A, B, C, DRB1 and DQB1 were typed in about 620-630 donors, DQA1 in about 560, DPA1 in over 600, and DPB1 in 472. HLA typing covered class I and class II loci at four-digit resolution. Roughly 300 gigabases of sequencing data and 80 million or so unique TCR sequences were included in an early release covering 500 to 750 HLA-typed donors. To predict cytomegalovirus infection status, the study brought together high-throughput TCR immunosequencing, statistical association of individual TCRs with disease status, and machine learning. The T cell repertoires of around 730 subjects were profiled by immunosequencing and related to cytomegalovirus serostatus. In an earlier analysis of 587 of the donors, high-throughput TCR beta sequencing was used to judge whether each TCR beta V gene segment behaved as functional or pseudogenic. The genetic ancestry cluster associated with self-reported Caucasian donors included 81% of the 398 genotyped donors. A later genetic analysis used genome-wide SNP genotypes for about 65% of the 666 donors, treating that subset as a discovery cohort. To study patterns of TCR occurrence, a later analysis re-analyzed previously published TCR beta repertoires from 600 to 750 donors and added high-resolution HLA genotyping. Every discovery cohort repertoire had been produced on one sequencing platform. Rather than using new phenotypic data, the later analysis identified candidate immune exposures from TCR beta sequences and from how often those sequences occurred across donors. Several DR-DQ haplotypes were treated as single units for association and clustering because of strong linkage in the cohort. The study was designed to test whether signatures of past pathogen exposure could be identified by cataloging public T cell receptors. Along with the 666-subject first cohort, a separate validation cohort of about 110 different subjects was used.

Libraries came from the immunoSEQ multiplex PCR assay. For the multiplex PCR, a mixture combining 60 forward primers for TCR Vbeta segments and 13 reverse primers for TCR Jbeta segments was used. The CDR3 region of rearranged TCR beta genes was amplified from genomic DNA by a multiplex PCR assay. The Illumina HiSeq System was used to sequence the amplified TCR beta libraries as 87-base-pair reads. The authors' analysis ran thus. A later analysis tallied 75 million to 95 million unique TCR beta chains across the 600 to 700 repertoires, and around 12 million of those chains were shared by two or more donors. Raw reads were error-corrected and collapsed into unique sequences with a nearest-neighbor algorithm that merged closely related sequences to remove PCR and sequencing errors. Alignment of CDR3 sequences to IMGT reference sequences was used to assign V, D and J gene segments. For a sequence to be retained, at least a six-nucleotide match to both a V gene segment and a J gene segment was required. A rearrangement counted as productive if the CDR3 had no stop codons and remained in frame with V and J, and every other rearrangement counted as non-productive. Following IMGT convention, CDR3 was defined as the stretch from the second conserved V-encoded cysteine up to the conserved J-encoded phenylalanine. Sequences without an unambiguous match to a single V gene segment were excluded from the earlier analysis of a few hundred of the donors. In an earlier analysis of approximately 500 of the donors, a V segment was called functional when productive rearrangements were above 56.7%, and segregating when the standard deviation between donors exceeded 5%. A statistical classification framework was developed to diagnose cytomegalovirus status using the catalog of TCR beta chain sequences. V and J gene assignment, in a later analysis, came from comparing TCR nucleotide sequences with IMGT/GENE-DB human TR gene sequences. In a later analysis, CDR3 sequences and most-parsimonious VDJ recombination scenarios were assigned using the TCRdist pipeline. A later analysis defined each TCR beta chain by its CDR3 amino acid sequence plus V-gene family, and excluded reads lacking a unique V-gene family. To address suspected cross-contamination and a sequencing artifact, a later analysis removed a few hundred highly shared, low-generation-probability nucleotide sequences. For each public chain, a later analysis derived a clonal expansion index from normalized ranks of inferred template counts within each repertoire. Generation probabilities in a later analysis came from a VDJ recombination model fitted to out-of-frame rearrangements, and those results were checked against IGoR. Hypergeometric tests were used in a later analysis to score TCR-TCR, TCR-HLA and TCR-CMV co-occurrence, with a repertoire-size bias correction applied to the TCR pairs. A later analysis estimated false discovery rates by permuting HLA or CMV assignments 20 times. In a later analysis, co-occurring TCRs were grouped using DBSCAN, with TCRdist sequence similarity added in when clustering inside HLA-allele-positive subsets. For co-occurrence clustering, repertoires with fewer than 30,000 or more than 120,000 public chains were excluded, along with roughly 5 repertoires with anomalous nucleotide sharing. What TCRdb holds here is the immuneACCESS table cut down to in-frame rearrangements. Part of the clones is not present; checked against another copy, under half of the missing clones reflect an unresolved V gene, and the others are unexplained. V and J calls and clone size are copied from that table; D and trimming were computed from the DNA. The sample data list about 140,000 clones, and about four fifths of these were observed just once. The leading ten clones occupy 5% to 8% of the sample.

Study-wide findings and limitations: Correlated functional status among segregating V segments might be attributable to linkage disequilibrium, but an unknown experimental factor could not be ruled out. Broadly in line with IMGT annotations, most TCR beta V segments showed up in productive rearrangements about 87% or about 30% of the time in an earlier analysis of roughly 590 of the donors. A later analysis found that TCR association rates varied across HLA loci, with DRB1 alleles showing the most associated TCRs and HLA-C alleles the fewest. A cluster of highly shared sequence variants was judged likely to represent a technical artifact of the sequencing pipeline. A further reported finding was that TCR beta sequences accurately predicted the HLA-A and HLA-B alleles for most subjects in the first cohort. Most TCR sequences were seen in very few donors, while some public TCRs were found in many individuals. At a false discovery rate of 0.05, a later analysis linked 15,000 to 20,000 TCR beta sequences to specific HLA alleles. Immune exposure information for the cohort was limited to CMV serostatus. The cohort was sequenced for TCR beta chains only, and without alpha or paired-chain data the features that could be detected were limited. HLA typing was unavailable for some donors at each locus, so association tests used only the typed subset. Compared with equally common non-associated chains, HLA-associated TCR beta chains in a later analysis were more clonally expanded and had lower generation probabilities. Over 15 rarely observed V segments, including chromosome 9 orphons, were excluded from the earlier analysis of a few hundred of the donors because counts were too low. Assigning TCR associations to individual alleles was difficult when HLA alleles, especially DR and DQ, strongly co-occurred. The presence/absence analyses assumed that sequencing depth was roughly uniform across donors, and that assumption may not be true. V-gene and J-gene trimming of TCR beta chains was associated with a missense DCLRE1C variant in a later genetic analysis, and the association was replicated in an independent cohort. A few of the identified cytomegalovirus-associated TCR beta chains were confirmed in vitro to be specific for cytomegalovirus antigens. In both the original and validation cohorts, the classifier was reported to diagnose cytomegalovirus status with high specificity and sensitivity. The 87-base-pair reads could not distinguish some IMGT-functional V segments, including TRBV6-2 and TRBV6-3, so those segments were excluded. A total of around 150 TCR beta chains were listed by the study as associated with cytomegalovirus. Most CMV-associated TCR beta chains appeared to be HLA-restricted in a later analysis, and the HLA associations seemed to be driven largely by CMV exposure. According to the authors, the approach could potentially be generalized to other disease states and immunological phenotypes. Compared with the approximately 670-donor mean, donors in an Asian-associated ancestry cluster had fewer N-insertions in productive TCRs, according to a later genetic analysis. Several of the top co-occurrence clusters appeared to be linked to parvovirus B19, influenza, CMV and Epstein-Barr virus, according to a later analysis.

In total, approximately 610 healthy bone marrow donors made up the cohort. All cohort members were sampled while nominally healthy, although unrecorded immune exposures were likely present. The donor was CMV seropositive and was included in the group of 300 or so seropositive cohort members. Every donor gave a peripheral blood sample, and the peripheral blood mononuclear cells from that sample were used for TCR beta sequencing. The Qiagen DNeasy Blood Extraction Kit was used to extract genomic DNA from the blood cell samples. The V end loses 5 bases and the J end loses 3 bases, and a stretch of 17 bases separates them. The germline V gene specifies SGHVS as CDR1 and FQNEAQ as CDR2. The cysteine opens and the phenylalanine closes a CDR3 of 15 amino acids. Only the CDR3 part of the read is kept: 45 bases, read in frame from the first base. With respect to this clone: What this receptor recognizes is not known. Per-base quality was not reported, and no clone a single base away is much larger than it.

The TCR comes from a woman aged 40 to 50 in good health and CMV-seropositive. The sample taken for sequencing was PBMCs. Recombination joined TRBV7-8 with TRBJ2-7; TRBD2 is possibly the D segment (5 matching bases). Read as DNA, the sequence is TGTGCCAGCAGCCCTCGGGCCCGAGGGAACTACGAGCAGTACTTC. The translation is CASSPRARGNYEQYF.